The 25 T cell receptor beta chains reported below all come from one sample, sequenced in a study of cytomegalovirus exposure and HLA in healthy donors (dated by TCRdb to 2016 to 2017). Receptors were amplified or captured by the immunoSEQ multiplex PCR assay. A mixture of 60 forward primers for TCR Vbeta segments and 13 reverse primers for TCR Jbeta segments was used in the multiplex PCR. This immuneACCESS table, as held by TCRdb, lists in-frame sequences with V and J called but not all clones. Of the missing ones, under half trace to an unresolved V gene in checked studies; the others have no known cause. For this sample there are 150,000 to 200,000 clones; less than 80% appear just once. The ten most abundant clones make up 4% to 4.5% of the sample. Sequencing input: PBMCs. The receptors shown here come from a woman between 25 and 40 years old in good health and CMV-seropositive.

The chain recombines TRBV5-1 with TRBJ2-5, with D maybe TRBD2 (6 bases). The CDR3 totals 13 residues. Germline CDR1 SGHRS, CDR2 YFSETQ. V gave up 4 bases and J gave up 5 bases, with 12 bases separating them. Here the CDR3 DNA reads TGCGCCAGCAGCCAGCGCGGGGAGGAGACCCAGTACTTC. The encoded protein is CASSQRGEETQYF.

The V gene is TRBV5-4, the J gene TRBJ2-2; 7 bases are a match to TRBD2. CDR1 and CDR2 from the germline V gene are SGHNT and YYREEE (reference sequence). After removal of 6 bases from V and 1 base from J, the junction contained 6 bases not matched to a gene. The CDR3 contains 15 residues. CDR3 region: CASTLGGGNTGELFF. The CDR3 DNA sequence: TGTGCCAGCACCCTTGGGGGGGGGAACACCGGGGAGCTGTTTTTT.

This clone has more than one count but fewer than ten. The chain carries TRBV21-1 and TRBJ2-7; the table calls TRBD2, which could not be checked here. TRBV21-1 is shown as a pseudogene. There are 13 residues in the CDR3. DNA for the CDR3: TGTGCCAGCAGAGGGAGGGTACTCTTCGAGCAGTACTTC. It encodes CASRGRVLFEQYF.

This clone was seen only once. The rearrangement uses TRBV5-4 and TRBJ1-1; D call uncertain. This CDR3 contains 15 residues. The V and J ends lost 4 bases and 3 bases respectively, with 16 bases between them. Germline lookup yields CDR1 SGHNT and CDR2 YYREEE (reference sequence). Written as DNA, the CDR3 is TGTGCCAGCAGCGACACTGGTCGCGGGGACACTGAAGCTTTCTTT. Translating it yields CASSDTGRGDTEAFF. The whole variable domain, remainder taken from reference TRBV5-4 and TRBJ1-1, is ETGVTQSPTHLIKTRGQQVTLRCSSQSGHNTVSWYQQALGQGPQFIFQYYREEENGRGNFPPRFSGLQFPNYSSELNVNALELDDSALYLCASSDTGRGDTEAFFGQGTRLTVV.

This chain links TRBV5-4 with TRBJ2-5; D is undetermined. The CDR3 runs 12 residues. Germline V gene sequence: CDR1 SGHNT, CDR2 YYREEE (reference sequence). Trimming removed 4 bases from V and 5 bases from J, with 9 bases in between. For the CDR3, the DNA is TGTGCCAGCAGCCCTCTCGGGGAGACCCAGTACTTC. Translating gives CASSPLGETQYF. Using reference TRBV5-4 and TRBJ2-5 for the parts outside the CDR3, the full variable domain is ETGVTQSPTHLIKTRGQQVTLRCSSQSGHNTVSWYQQALGQGPQFIFQYYREEENGRGNFPPRFSGLQFPNYSSELNVNALELDDSALYLCASSPLGETQYFGPGTRLLVL.

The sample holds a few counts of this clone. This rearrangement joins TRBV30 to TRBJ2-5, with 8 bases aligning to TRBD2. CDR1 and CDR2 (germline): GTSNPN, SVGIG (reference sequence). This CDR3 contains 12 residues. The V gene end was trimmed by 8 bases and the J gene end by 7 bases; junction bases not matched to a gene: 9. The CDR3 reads CARGGGGWTQYF. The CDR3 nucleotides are TGTGCCCGGGGGGGAGGTGGGTGGACCCAGTACTTC. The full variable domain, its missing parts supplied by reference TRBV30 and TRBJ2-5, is SQTIHQWPATLVQPVGSPLSLECTVEGTSNPNLYWYRQAAGRGLQLLFYSVGIGQISSEVPQNLSASRPQDRQFILSSKKLLLSDSGFYLCARGGGGWTQYFGPGTRLLVL.

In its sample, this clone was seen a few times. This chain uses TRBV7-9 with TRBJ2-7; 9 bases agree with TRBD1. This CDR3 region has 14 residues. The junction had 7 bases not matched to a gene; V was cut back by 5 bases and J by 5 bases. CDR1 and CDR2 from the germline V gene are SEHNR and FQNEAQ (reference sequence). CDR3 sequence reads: CASSAGQGSDEQYF. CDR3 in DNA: TGTGCCAGCAGCGCGGGACAGGGCAGCGACGAGCAGTACTTC.

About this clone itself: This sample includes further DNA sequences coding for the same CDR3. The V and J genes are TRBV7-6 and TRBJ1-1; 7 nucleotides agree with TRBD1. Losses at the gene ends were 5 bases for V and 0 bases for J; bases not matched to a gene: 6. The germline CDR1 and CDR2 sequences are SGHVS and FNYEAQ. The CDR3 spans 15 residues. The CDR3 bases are TGTGCCAGCAGCCCCAGACAGGGTATGAACACTGAAGCTTTCTTT. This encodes CASSPRQGMNTEAFF.

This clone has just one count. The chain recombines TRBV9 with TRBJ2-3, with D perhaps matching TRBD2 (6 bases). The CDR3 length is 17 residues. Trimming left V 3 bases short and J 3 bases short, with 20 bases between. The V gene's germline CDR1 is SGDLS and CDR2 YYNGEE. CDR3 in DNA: TGTGCCAGCAGCGGGTCCCCGCGGGGCCCAGGGACAGATACGCAGTATTTT. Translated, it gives CASSGSPRGPGTDTQYF. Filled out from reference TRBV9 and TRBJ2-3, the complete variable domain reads DSGVTQTPKHLITATGQRVTLRCSPRSGDLSVYWYQQSLDQGLQFLIQYYNGEERAKGNILERFSAQQFPDLHSELNLSSLELGDSALYFCASSGSPRGPGTDTQYFGPGTRLTVL.

This chain's CDR3 is CASRKWGDTEAFF. The CDR3 region has the DNA TGTGCCAGCAGAAAATGGGGGGACACTGAAGCTTTCTTT. The V gene is TRBV2, the J gene TRBJ1-1, with D perhaps TRBD1 (5 bases). CDR1 and CDR2 from the germline V gene are SNHLY and FYNNEI. V shed 6 bases and J shed 3 bases, with 11 bases lying between them. The CDR3 loop spans 13 amino acids.

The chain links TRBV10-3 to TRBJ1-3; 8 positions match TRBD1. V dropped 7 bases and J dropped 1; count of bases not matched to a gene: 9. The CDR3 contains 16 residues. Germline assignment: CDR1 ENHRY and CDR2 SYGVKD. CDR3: CAITAGGFLSGNTIYF. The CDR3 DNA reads TGTGCCATCACGGCAGGGGGCTTTCTTTCTGGAAACACCATATATTTT.

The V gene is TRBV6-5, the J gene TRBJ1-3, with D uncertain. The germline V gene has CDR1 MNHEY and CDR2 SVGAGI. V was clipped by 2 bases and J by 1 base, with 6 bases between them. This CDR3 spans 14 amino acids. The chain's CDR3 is CASSYEISGNTIYF. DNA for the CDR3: TGTGCCAGCAGTTACGAGATATCTGGAAACACCATATATTTT.

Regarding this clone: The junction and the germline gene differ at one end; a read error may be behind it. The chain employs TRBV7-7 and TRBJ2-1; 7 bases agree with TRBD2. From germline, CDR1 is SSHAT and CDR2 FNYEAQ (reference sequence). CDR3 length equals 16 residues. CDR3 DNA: TGTGCCACCAGCAAGTTGCGGGAGAGTTTGTACAATGAGCAGTTCTTC. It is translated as CATSKLRESLYNEQFF.

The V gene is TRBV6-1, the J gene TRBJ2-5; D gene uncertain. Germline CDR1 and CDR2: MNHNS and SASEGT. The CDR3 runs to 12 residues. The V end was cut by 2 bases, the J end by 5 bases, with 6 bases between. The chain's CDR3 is CASSELMETQYF. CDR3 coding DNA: TGTGCCAGCAGTGAACTTATGGAGACCCAGTACTTC.

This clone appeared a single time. CDR3 region: CASSLFSWRGNEKLFF. CDR3 in DNA: TGTGCCAGCAGCTTATTTTCTTGGCGGGGGAATGAAAAACTGTTTTTT. The V call is TRBV11-2, the J call TRBJ1-4, with D perhaps TRBD1 (5 bases). The CDR3 has 16 residues. Trimming took 2 bases from V and 5 from J, leaving 15 bases between them. Germline CDR1 is SGHAT and CDR2 is FQNNGV.

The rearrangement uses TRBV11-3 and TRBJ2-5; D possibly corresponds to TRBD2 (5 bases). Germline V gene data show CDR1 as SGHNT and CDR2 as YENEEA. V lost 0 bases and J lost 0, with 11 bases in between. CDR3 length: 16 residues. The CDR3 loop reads CASSLDPRRDQETQYF. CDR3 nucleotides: TGTGCCAGCAGCTTAGATCCTAGGCGGGACCAAGAGACCCAGTACTTC. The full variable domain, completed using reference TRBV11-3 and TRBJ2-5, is EAGVVQSPRYKIIEKKQPVAFWCNPISGHNTLYWYLQNLGQGPELLIRYENEEAVDDSQLPKDRFSAERLKGVDSTLKIQPAELGDSAVYLCASSLDPRRDQETQYFGPGTRLLVL.

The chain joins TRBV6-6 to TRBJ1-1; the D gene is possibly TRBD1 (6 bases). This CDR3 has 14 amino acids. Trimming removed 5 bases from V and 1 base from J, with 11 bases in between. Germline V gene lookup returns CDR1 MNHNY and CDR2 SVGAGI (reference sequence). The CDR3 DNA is TGTGCCAGCAGTGAGGGGACAAAGAACACTGAAGCTTTCTTT. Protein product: CASSEGTKNTEAFF.

This CDR3 reads CASRGNRLGNQPQHF. The CDR3 DNA sequence: TGTGCCAGTAGAGGTAACAGGTTAGGGAATCAGCCCCAGCATTTT. This rearrangement joins TRBV19 to TRBJ1-5, with D tentatively TRBD1 (5 bases). This CDR3 region has 15 residues. Germline V CDR1 and CDR2: LNHDA, SQIVND (reference sequence). The V end was cut by 6 bases, the J end by 4 bases, with 16 bases between.

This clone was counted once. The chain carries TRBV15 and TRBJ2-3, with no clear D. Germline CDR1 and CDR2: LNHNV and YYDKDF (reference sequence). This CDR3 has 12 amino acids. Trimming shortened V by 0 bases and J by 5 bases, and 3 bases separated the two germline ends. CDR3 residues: CATSRDQDTQYF. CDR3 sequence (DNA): TGTGCCACCAGCAGAGATCAAGATACGCAGTATTTT.

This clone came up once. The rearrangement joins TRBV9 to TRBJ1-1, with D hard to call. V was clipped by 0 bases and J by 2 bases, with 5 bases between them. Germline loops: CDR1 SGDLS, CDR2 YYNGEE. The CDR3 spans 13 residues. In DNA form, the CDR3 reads TGTGCCAGCAGCGTAGAACAAAACACTGAAGCTTTCTTT. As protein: CASSVEQNTEAFF.

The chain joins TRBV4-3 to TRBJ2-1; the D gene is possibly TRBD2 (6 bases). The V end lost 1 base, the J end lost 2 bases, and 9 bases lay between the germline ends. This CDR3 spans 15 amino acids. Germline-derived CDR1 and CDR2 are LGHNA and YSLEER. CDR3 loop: CASSQAREAYNEQFF. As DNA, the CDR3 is TGCGCCAGCAGCCAAGCCAGGGAGGCCTACAATGAGCAGTTCTTC.

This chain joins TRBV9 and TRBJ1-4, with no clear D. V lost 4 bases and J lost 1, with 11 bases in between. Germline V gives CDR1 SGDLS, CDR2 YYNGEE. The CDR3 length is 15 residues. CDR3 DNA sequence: TGTGCCAGCAGCTACTTAACGGGAACTAATGAAAAACTGTTTTTT. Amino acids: CASSYLTGTNEKLFF.

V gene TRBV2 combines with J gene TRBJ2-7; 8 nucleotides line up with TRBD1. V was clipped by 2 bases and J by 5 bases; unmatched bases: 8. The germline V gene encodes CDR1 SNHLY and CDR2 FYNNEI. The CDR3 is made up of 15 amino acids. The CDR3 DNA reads TGTGCCAGCAGTGAACCGGGACAGGTGGTCGACGAGCAGTACTTC. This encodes CASSEPGQVVDEQYF.

The CDR3: CAINGGQSYEQYF. DNA for the CDR3: TGTGCCATCAATGGCGGACAGTCCTACGAGCAGTACTTC. This chain connects TRBV10-3 to TRBJ2-7; D may be TRBD1 (6 bases). The CDR3 runs to 13 residues. Trimming stripped 7 bases from V and 1 base from J, with 11 bases between. CDR1 ENHRY and CDR2 SYGVKD come from the germline V gene.

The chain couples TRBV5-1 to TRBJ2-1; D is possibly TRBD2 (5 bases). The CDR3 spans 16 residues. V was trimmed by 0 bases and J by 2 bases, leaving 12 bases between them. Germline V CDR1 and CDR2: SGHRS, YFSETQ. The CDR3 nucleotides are TGCGCCAGCAGCTTGGCCGGACTCATTACCTACAATGAGCAGTTCTTC. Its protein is CASSLAGLITYNEQFF.